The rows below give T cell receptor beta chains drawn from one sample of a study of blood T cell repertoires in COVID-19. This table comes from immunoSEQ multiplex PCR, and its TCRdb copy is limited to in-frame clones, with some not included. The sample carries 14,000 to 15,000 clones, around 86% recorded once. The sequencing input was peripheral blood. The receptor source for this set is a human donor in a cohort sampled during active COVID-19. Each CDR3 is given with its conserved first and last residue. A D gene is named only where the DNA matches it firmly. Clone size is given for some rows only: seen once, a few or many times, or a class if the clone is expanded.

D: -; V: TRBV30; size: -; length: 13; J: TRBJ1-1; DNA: TGTGCCTGGAGTTACCGCCCGAGTACTGAAGCTTTCTTT; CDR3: CAWSYRPSTEAFF
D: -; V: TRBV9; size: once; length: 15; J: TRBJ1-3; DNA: TGTGCCAGCAGCGCCCACACAGGGCCTGGAAACACCATATATTTT; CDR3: CASSAHTGPGNTIYF
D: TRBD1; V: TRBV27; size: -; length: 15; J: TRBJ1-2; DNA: TGTGCCAGCAGTGCCCGACAGGGTTGGGGCTATGGCTACACCTTC; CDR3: CASSARQGWGYGYTF
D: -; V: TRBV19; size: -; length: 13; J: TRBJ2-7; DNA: TGTGCCAGTAGTATGACAGACTTGACGGAGCAGTACTTC; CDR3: CASSMTDLTEQYF
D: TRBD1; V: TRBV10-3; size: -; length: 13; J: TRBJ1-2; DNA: TGTGCCACCCAACCCCAGGGGGCCGGGGGCTACACCTTC; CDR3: CATQPQGAGGYTF
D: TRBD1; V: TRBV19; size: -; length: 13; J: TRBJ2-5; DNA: TGTGCCAGTTCCGGGACAGCGCAAGAGACCCAGTACTTC; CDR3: CASSGTAQETQYF
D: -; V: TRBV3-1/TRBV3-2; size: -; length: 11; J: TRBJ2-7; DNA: TGTGCCAGCAGCGCAGGGCGGGAGCAGTACTTC; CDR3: CASSAGREQYF
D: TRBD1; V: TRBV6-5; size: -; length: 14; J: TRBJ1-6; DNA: TGTGCCAGCAGAAAAGACAGGGACGGTTCACCCCTCCACTTT; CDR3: CASRKDRDGSPLHF
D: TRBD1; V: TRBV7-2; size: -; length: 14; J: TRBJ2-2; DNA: TGTGCCAGCAGCTTGGCGACAGGGGCCGGGGAGCTGTTTTTT; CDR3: CASSLATGAGELFF
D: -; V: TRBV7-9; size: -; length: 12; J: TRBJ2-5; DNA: TGTGCCAGCAGCTCGGAGGGAGAGACCCAGTACTTC; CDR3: CASSSEGETQYF
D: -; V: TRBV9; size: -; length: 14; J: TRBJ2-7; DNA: TGTGCCAGCAGCCTGACTTCCTCAATCTACGAGCAGTACTTC; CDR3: CASSLTSSIYEQYF
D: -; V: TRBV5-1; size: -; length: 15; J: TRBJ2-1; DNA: TGCGCCAGCAGCTCAGGGGCGGGTGATTACAATGAGCAGTTCTTC; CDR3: CASSSGAGDYNEQFF
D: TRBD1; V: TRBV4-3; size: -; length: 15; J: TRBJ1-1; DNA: TGCGCCAGCAGCCGCTCCCTACAGGGGATCACTGAAGCTTTCTTT; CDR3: CASSRSLQGITEAFF
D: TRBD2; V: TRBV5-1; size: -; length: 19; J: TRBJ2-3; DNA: TGCGCCAGCAGCTTGGGACTAGCGCCTCGGGAATATACCACAGATACGCAGTATTTT; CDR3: CASSLGLAPREYTTDTQYF
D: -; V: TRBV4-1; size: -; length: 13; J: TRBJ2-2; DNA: TGCGCCAGCAGCCGACAGAACACCGGGGAGCTGTTTTTT; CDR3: CASSRQNTGELFF
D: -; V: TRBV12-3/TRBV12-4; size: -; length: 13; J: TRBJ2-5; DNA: TGTGCCAGCAGCCGCAGGGGGGTAGAGACCCAGTACTTC; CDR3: CASSRRGVETQYF
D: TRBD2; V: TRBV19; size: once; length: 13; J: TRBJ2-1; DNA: TGTGCCAGTAGTATAGAGCGGGGGGATGAGCAGTTCTTC; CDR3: CASSIERGDEQFF
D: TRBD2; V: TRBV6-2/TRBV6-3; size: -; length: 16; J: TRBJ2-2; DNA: TGTGCCAGCAGTTACGACGGGGGGGGCTACACCGGGGAGCTGTTTTTT; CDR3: CASSYDGGGYTGELFF
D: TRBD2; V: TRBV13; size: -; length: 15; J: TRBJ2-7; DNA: TGTGCCAGCAGCGCCGGGGGGGCGGGATCCTACGAGCAGTACTTC; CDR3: CASSAGGAGSYEQYF
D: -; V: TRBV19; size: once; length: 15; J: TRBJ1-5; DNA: TGTGCCAGTAACGATAGGCAGGGGACGGGACAGCCCCAGCATTTT; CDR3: CASNDRQGTGQPQHF
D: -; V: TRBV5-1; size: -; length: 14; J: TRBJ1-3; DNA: TGCGCCAGCAGCGACGGGACTTCTGGAAACACCATATATTTT; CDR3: CASSDGTSGNTIYF
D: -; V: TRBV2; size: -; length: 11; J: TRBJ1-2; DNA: TGTGCCATCTCGGGACTCTCGGGCTACACCTTC; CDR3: CAISGLSGYTF
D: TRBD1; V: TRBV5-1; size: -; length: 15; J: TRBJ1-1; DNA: TGCGCCAGCAGCCCTGGAAGGGGGCAGGGCACTGAAGCTTTCTTT; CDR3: CASSPGRGQGTEAFF
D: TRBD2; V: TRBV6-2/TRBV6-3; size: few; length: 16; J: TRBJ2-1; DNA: TGTGCCAGCAGTCTCCTTGAGGGCGGGGGGCCCAATGAGCAGTTCTTC; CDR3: CASSLLEGGGPNEQFF
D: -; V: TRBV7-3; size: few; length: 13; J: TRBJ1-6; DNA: TGTGCCAGCAGCCCGGGGGGGGATTCACCCCTCCACTTT; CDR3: CASSPGGDSPLHF
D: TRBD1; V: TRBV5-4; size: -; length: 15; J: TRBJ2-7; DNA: TGTGCCAGCAGCCCCGGGACAGGGGTAGCATACGAGCAGTACTTC; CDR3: CASSPGTGVAYEQYF
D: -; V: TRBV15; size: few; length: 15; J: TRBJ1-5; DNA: TGTGCCACCAGCAGAGCCACAGGTCCATTTCAGCCCCAGCATTTT; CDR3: CATSRATGPFQPQHF
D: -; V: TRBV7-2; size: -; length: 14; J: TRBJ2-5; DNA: TGTGCCAGCGGTCAACTCGGACAGTGGGAGACCCAGTACTTC; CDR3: CASGQLGQWETQYF
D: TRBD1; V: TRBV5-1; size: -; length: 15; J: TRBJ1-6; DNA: TGCGCCAGCACCCCGACAGGGCTGAATAATTCACCCCTCCACTTT; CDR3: CASTPTGLNNSPLHF
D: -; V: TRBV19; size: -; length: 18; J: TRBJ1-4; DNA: TGTGCCAGTAGTGGAGGATCAGCCCGATCCGGACGTAATGAAAAACTGTTTTTT; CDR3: CASSGGSARSGRNEKLFF
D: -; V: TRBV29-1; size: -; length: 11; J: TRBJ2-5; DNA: TGCAGCGTGGGGGGTTACCAGACCCAGTACTTC; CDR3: CSVGGYQTQYF
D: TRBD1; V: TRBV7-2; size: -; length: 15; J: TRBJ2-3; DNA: TGTGCCAGCAGCTTAGGCACAGGGGGGTGGGGTACGCAGTATTTT; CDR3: CASSLGTGGWGTQYF
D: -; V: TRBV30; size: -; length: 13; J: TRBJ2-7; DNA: TGTGCCTGGAGGGGGCCTCACTCCTACGAGCAGTACTTC; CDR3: CAWRGPHSYEQYF
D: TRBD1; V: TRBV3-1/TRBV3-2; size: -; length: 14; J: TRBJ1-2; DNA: TGTGCCAGCAGCCAAGCAGGGGGTGACTATGGCTACACCTTC; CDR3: CASSQAGGDYGYTF
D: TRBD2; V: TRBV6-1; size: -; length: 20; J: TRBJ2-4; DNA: TGTGCCAGCAGTGGAGGACTAGCGGGGGGACCCAATCTAGCCAAAAACATTCAGTACTTC; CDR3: CASSGGLAGGPNLAKNIQYF
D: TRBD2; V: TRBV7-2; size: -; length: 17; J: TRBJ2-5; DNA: TGTGCCAGCAGCTTAGATTATGAGGCGGGGGGGCAGGGGACCCAGTACTTC; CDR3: CASSLDYEAGGQGTQYF
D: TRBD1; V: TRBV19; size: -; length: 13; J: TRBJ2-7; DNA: TGTGCCAGTGGACAGGCTTTATCCTACGAGCAGTACTTC; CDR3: CASGQALSYEQYF
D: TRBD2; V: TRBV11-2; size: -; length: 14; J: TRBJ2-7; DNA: TGTGCCAGCAGCTTAGTACGGGGGGGCTACGAGCAGTACTTC; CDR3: CASSLVRGGYEQYF
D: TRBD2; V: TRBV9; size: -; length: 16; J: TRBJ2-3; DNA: TGTGCCCGCAGCGTCCCAAGCGGGGGGGGGACAGATACGCAGTATTTT; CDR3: CARSVPSGGGTDTQYF
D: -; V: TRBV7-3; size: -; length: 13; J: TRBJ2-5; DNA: TGTGCCAGCAGCCCTCAGGGCGCGGAGACCCAGTACTTC; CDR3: CASSPQGAETQYF
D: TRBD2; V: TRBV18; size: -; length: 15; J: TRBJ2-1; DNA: TGTGCCAGCTCCCCGACTAGCGGGGGCCACAATGAGCAGTTCTTC; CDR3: CASSPTSGGHNEQFF